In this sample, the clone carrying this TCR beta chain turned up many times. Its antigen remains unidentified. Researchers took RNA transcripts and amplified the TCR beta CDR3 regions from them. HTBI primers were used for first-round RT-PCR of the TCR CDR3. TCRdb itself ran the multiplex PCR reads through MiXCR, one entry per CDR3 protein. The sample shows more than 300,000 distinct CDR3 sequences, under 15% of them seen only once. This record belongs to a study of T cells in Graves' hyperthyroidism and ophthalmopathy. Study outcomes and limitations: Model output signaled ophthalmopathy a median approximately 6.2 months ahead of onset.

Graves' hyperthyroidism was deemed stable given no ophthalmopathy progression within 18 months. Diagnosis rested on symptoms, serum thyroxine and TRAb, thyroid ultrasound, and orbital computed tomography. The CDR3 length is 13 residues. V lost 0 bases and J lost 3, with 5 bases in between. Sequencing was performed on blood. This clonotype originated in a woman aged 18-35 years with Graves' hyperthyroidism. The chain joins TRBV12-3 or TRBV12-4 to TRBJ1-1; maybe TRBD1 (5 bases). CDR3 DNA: TGTGCCAGCAGTTTAGCAGGGGACACTGAAGCTTTCTTT. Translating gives CASSLAGDTEAFF.